This TCR beta chain was sequenced for a study of blood T cell repertoires in COVID-19. Profiling relied on immunoSEQ multiplex PCR, and the TCRdb table lists in-frame clones only, not all of them. The table shows around 100,000 clones, with around 83% occurring only once. Germline loops: CDR1 SGHRS, CDR2 YFSETQ. V lost 5 bases, J lost 1 base, and 7 bases stayed unmatched. CDR3 length: 15 amino acids. The gene calls are TRBV5-1 and TRBJ2-5; 8 positions agree with TRBD2. Sequenced input: peripheral blood. This sequence originates from a man between 40 and 49 years old with acute or convalescent COVID-19. The DNA for the CDR3 is TGCGCCAGCAGTCGTAGCGGGGAAACCCAAGAGACCCAGTACTTC. Protein sequence: CASSRSGETQETQYF.